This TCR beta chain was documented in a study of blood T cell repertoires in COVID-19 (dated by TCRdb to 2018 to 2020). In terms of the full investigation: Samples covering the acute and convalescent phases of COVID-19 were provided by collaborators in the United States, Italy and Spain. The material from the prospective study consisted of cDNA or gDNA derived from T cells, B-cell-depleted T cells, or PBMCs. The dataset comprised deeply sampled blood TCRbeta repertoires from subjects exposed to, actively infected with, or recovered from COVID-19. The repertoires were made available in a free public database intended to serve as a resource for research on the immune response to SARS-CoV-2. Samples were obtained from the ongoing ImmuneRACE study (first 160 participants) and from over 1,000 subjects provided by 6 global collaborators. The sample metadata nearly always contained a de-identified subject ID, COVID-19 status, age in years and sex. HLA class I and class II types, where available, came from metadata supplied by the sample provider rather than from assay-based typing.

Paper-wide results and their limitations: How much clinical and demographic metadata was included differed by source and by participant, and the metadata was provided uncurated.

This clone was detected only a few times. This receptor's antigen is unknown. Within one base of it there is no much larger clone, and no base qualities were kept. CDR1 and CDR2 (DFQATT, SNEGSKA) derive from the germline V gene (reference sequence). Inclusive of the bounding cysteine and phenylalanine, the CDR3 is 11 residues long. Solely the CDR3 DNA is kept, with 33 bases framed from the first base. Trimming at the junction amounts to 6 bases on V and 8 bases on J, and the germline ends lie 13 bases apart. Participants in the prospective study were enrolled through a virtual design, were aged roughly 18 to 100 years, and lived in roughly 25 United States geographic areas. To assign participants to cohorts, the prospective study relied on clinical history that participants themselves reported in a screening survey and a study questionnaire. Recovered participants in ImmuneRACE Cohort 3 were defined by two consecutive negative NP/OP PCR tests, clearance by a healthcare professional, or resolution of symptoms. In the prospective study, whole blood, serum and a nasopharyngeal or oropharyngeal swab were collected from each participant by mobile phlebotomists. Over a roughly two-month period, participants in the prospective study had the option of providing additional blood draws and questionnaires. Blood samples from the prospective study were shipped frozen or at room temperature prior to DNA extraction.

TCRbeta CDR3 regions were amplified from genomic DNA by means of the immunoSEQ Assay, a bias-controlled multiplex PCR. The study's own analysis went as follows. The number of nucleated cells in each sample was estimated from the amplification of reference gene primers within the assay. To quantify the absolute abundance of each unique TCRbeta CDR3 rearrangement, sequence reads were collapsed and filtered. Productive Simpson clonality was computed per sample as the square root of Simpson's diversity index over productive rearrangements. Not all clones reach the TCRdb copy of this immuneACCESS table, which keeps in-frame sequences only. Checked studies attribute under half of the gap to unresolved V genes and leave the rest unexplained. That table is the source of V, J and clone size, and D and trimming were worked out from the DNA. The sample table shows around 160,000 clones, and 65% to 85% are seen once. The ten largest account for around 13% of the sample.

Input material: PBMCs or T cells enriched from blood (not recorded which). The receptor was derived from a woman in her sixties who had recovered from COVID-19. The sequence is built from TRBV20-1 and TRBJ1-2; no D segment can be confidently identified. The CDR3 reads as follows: CSATNGRGYTF. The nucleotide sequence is TGCAGTGCCACGAACGGGAGAGGCTACACCTTC.